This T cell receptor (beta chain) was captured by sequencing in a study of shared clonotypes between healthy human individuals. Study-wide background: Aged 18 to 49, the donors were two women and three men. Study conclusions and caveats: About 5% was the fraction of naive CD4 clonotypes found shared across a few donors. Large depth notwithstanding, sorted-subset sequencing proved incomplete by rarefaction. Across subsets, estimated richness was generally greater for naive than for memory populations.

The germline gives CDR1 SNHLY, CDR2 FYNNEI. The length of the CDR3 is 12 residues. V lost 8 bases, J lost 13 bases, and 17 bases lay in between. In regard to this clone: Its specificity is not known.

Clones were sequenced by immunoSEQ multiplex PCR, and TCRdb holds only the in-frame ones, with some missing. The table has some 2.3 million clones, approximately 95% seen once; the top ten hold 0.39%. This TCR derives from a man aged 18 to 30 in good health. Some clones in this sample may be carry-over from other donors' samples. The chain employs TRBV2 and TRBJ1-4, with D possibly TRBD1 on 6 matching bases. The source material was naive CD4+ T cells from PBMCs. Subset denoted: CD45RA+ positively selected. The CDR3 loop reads CASAPGQWGLFF. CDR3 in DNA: TGTGCCAGCGCCCCCGGACAGTGGGGACTGTTTTTT.